The present T cell receptor beta chain was sequenced within a study of PD-1 blockade in mismatch repair-deficient tumors. Assay used: immunoSEQ multiplex PCR; TCRdb lists only in-frame clones, some missing. The sample consists of about 63,000 clones, 70% to 90% of them appearing once. The CDR3 length is 16 residues. The V gene end was trimmed by 1 base and the J gene end by 4 bases; junction bases not matched to a gene: 8. Per germline, CDR1 SGHVS and CDR2 FNYEAQ. V and J are TRBV7-6 and TRBJ2-7; 9 bases align to TRBD2. This receptor was identified in an adult with mismatch repair-deficient cancer. This material consisted of peripheral blood, taken 52 weeks after starting pembrolizumab. The DNA of the CDR3 is TGTGCCAGCAGCTTAGACTCCGGGACTAGCAGTTACGAGCAGTACTTC. It specifies CASSLDSGTSSYEQYF. The full variable domain, rest sourced from reference TRBV7-6 and TRBJ2-7, is GAGVSQSPRYKVTKRGQDVALRCDPISGHVSLYWYRQALGQGPEFLTYFNYEAQQDKSGLPNDRFSAERPEGSISTLTIQRTEQRDSAMYRCASSLDSGTSSYEQYFGPGTRLTVT.